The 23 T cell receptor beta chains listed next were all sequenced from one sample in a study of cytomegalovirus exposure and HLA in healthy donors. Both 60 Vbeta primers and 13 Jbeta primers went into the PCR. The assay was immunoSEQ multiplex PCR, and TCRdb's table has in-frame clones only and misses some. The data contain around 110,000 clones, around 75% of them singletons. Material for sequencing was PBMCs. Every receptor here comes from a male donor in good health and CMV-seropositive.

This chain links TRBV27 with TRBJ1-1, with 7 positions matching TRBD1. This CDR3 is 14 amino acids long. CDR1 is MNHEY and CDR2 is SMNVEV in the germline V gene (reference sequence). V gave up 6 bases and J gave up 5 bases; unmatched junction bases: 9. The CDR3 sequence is CASSLDDRVTEAFF. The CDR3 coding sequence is TGTGCCAGCAGCCTTGACGACAGGGTGACTGAAGCTTTCTTT.

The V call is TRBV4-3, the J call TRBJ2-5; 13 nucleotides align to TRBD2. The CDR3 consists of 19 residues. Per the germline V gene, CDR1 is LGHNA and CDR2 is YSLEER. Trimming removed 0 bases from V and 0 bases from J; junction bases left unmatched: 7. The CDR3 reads CASSQDLTSGGMYQETQYF. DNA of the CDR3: TGCGCCAGCAGCCAAGATCTGACTAGCGGGGGGATGTACCAAGAGACCCAGTACTTC.

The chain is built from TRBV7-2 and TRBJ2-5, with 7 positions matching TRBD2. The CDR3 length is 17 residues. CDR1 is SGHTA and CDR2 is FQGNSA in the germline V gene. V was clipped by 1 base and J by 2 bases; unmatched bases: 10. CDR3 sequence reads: CASSLGGASGGQETQYF. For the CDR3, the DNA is TGTGCCAGCAGCTTAGGTGGGGCTAGCGGAGGTCAAGAGACCCAGTACTTC.

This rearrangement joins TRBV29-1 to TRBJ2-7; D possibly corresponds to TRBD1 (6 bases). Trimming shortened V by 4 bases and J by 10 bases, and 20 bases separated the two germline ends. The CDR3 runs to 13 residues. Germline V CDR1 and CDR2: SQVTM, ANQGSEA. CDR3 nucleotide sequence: TGCAGCGTTGTTCCCTCGGGACAAGGCCTCCAGTACTTC. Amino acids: CSVVPSGQGLQYF.

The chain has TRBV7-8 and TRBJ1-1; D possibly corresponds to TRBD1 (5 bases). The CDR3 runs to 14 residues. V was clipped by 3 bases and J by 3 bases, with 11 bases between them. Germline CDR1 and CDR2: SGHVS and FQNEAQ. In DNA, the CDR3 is TGTGCCAGCAGCTTCTTGGGGGGGGACACTGAAGCTTTCTTT. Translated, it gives CASSFLGGDTEAFF. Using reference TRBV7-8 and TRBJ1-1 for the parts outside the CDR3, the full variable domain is GAGVSQSPRYKVAKRGQDVALRCDPISGHVSLFWYQQALGQGPEFLTYFQNEAQLDKSGLPSDRFFAERPEGSVSTLKIQRTQQEDSAVYLCASSFLGGDTEAFFGQGTRLTVV.

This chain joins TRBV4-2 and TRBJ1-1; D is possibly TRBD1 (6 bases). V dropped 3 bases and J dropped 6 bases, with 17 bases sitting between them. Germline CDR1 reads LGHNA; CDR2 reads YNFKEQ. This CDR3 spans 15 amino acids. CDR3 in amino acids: CASSHQSGVAAEAFF. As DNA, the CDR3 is TGTGCCAGCAGCCACCAATCAGGGGTGGCGGCTGAAGCTTTCTTT.

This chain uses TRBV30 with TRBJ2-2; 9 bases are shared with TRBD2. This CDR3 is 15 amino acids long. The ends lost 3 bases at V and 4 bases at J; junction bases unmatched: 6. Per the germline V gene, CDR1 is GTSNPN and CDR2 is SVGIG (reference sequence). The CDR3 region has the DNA TGTGCCTGGAGAGTAGCGGGAGCACGCACCGGGGAGCTGTTTTTT. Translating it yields CAWRVAGARTGELFF.

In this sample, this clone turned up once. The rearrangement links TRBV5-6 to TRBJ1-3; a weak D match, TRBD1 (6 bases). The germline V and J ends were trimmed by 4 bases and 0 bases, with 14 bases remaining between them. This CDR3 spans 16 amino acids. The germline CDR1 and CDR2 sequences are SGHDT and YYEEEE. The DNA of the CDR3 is TGTGCCAGCAGCGCCCGGCAGGGGTACTCTGGAAACACCATATATTTT. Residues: CASSARQGYSGNTIYF.

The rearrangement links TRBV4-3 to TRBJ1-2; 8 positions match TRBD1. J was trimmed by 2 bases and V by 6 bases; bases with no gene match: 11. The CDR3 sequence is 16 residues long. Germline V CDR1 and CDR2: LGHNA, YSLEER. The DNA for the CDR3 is TGCGCCAGCAGGGCGACCAACAGGGGGAACAACTATGGCTACACCTTC. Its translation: CASRATNRGNNYGYTF.

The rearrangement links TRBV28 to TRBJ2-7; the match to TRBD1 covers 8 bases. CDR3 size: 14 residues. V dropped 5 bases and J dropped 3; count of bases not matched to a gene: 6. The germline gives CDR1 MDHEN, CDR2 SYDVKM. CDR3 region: CASSAGGSVYEQYF. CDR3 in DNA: TGTGCCAGCAGTGCAGGGGGCTCGGTCTACGAGCAGTACTTC.

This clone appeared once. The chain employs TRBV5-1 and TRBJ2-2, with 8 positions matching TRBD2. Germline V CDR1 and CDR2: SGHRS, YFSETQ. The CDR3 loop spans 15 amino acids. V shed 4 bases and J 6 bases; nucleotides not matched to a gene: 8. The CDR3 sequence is CASSATAGEAGELFF. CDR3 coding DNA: TGCGCCAGCAGCGCGACAGCGGGGGAGGCCGGGGAGCTGTTTTTT. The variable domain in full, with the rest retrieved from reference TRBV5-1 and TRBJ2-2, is KAGVTQTPRYLIKTRGQQVTLSCSPISGHRSVSWYQQTPGQGLQFLFEYFSETQRNKGNFPGRFSGRQFSNSRSEMNVSTLELGDSALYLCASSATAGEAGELFFGEGSRLTVL.

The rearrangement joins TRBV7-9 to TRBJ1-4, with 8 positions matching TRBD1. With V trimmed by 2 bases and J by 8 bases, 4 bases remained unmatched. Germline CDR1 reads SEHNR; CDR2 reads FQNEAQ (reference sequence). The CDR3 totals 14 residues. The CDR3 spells CASSLSGTGEKLFF. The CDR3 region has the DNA TGTGCCAGCAGCTTATCTGGGACAGGCGAAAAACTGTTTTTT.

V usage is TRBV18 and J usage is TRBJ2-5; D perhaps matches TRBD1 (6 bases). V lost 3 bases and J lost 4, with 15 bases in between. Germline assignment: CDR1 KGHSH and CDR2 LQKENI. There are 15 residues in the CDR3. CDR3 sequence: CASSPPGEQGETQYF. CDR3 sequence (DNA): TGTGCCAGCTCACCCCCAGGGGAACAGGGAGAGACCCAGTACTTC.

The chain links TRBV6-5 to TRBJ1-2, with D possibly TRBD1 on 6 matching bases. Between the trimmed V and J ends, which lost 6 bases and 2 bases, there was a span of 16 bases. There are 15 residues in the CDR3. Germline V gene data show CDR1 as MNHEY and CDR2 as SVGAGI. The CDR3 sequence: CASRPGQTPNYGYTF. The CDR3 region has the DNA TGTGCCAGCAGGCCCGGACAGACGCCAAACTATGGCTACACCTTC.

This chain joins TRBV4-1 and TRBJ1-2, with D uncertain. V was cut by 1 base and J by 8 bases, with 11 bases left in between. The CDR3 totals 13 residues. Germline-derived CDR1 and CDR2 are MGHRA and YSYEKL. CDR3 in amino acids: CASSQGTGYGYTF. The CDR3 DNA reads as TGCGCCAGCAGCCAAGGTACCGGGTACGGCTACACCTTC.

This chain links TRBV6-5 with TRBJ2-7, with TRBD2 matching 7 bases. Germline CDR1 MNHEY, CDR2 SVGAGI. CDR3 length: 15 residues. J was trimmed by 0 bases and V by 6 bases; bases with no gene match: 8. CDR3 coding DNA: TGTGCCAGCAGCCGGGACTACGAATCCTCCTACGAGCAGTACTTC. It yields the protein CASSRDYESSYEQYF.

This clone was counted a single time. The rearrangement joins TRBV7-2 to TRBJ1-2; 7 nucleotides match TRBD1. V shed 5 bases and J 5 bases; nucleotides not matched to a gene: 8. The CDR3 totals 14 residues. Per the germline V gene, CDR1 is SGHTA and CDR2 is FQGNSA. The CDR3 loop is CASSPPGTAYGYTF. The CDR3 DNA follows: TGTGCCAGCAGCCCTCCTGGGACAGCTTATGGCTACACCTTC.

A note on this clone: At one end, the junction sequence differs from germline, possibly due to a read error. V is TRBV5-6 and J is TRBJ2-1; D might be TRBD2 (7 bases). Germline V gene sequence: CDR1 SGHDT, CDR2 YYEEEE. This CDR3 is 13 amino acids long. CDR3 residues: CASSASGVTGLIF. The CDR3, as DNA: TGTGCCAGCAGCGCGAGCGGGGTGACAGGTCTGATCTTC.

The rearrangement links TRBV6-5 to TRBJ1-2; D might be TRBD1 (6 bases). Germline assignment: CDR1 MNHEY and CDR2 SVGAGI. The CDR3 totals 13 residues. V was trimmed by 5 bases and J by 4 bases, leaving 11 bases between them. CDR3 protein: CASSPLTGYGYTF. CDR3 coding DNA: TGTGCCAGCAGTCCCCTGACAGGCTATGGCTACACCTTC.

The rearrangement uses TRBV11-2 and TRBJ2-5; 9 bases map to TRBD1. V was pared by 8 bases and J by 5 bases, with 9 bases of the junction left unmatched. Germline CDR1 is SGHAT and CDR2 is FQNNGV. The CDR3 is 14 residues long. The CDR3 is CASRDRDFQETQYF. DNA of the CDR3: TGTGCCAGCCGGGACAGGGACTTTCAGGAGACCCAGTACTTC.

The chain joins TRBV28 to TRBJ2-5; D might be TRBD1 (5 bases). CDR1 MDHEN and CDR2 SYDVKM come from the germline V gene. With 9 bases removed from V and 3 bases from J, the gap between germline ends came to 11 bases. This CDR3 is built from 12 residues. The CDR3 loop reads CASGRQKETQYF. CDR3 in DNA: TGTGCCAGTGGTCGACAGAAAGAGACCCAGTACTTC. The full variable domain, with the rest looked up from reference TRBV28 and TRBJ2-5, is DVKVTQSSRYLVKRTGEKVFLECVQDMDHENMFWYRQDPGLGLRLIYFSYDVKMKEKGDIPEGYSVSREKKERFSLILESASTNQTSMYLCASGRQKETQYFGPGTRLLVL.

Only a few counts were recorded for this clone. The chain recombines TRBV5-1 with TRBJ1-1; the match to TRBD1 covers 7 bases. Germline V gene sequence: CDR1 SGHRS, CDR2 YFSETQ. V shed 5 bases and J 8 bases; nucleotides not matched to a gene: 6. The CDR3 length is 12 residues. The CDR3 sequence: CASRLGTAEAFF. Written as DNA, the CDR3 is TGCGCCAGCAGATTAGGGACAGCCGAAGCTTTCTTT.

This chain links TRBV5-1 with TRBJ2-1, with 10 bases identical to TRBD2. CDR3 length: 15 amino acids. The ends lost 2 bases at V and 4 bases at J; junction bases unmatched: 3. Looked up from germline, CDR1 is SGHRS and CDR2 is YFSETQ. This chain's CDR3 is CASSFSGGTYNEQFF. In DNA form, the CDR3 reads TGCGCCAGCAGCTTTAGCGGGGGGACATACAATGAGCAGTTCTTC.